A selection of T cell receptor beta chains follows, all from one sample in a study of coeliac disease. Only in-frame clones appear in the TCRdb table, and some are missing; sequencing was by immunoSEQ multiplex PCR. The sample lists fewer than 5,000 clones; approximately 72% were seen once. The source material was lamina propria lymphocytes from the gut. Receptors were obtained from a woman in her late teens or twenties with active celiac disease. CDR3s include the opening cysteine and the closing phenylalanine or tryptophan. The D gene is left open where the match is weak. Clone size is shown for a subset of rows, as once, few, many or a class of expanded clone.

d_call clone_size j_call v_call cdr3_nt cdr3_aa
TRBD2 - TRBJ2-7 TRBV5-6 TGTGCCAGCAGCTGGCGGACTAGCGGGGGAGACGAGCAGTACTTC CASSWRTSGGDEQYF
TRBD2 few TRBJ2-5 TRBV7-2 TGTGCCAGCAGCCCATCCAAGCGGGGGGGCCAGGAGACCCAGTACTTC CASSPSKRGGQETQYF
TRBD2 - TRBJ2-5 TRBV5-4 TGTGCCAGCACCGTTAGCGGGAGCGCGCTGGAGACCCAGTACTTC CASTVSGSALETQYF
- once TRBJ1-3 TRBV5-1 TGCGCCAGCAGCTTGGACAGGGCGGATGGAAACACCATATATTTT CASSLDRADGNTIYF
TRBD2 - TRBJ2-1 TRBV6-6 TGTGCCAGCAGCCGACTAGCGGGAGTGAATGAGCAGTTCTTC CASSRLAGVNEQFF
- - TRBJ2-3 TRBV12-5 TGTGCTAGTTACACAGATACGCAGTATTTT CASYTDTQYF
TRBD2 - TRBJ2-5 TRBV4-1 TGCGCCAGCAGCCGTCGTTTTGAGGCTAGCGGGATTGAAGAGACCCAGTACTTC CASSRRFEASGIEETQYF
- - TRBJ2-3 TRBV5-1 TGCGCCAGCAGCTATGGACAGGGAGGGGATACGCAGTATTTT CASSYGQGGDTQYF
- - TRBJ2-1 TRBV27 TGTGCCAGCAGTTTGTTTGTGGGAGTTTACAATGAGCAGTTCTTC CASSLFVGVYNEQFF
- - TRBJ1-2 TRBV6-1 TGTGCCAGCAGTCCTAGGACAGCATCTAACTATGGCTACACCTTC CASSPRTASNYGYTF
- - TRBJ2-5 TRBV15 TGTGCCACCAGCAGAGCCGGACTCGGGGGTAGGGAGACCCAGTACTTC CATSRAGLGGRETQYF
- - TRBJ1-1 TRBV5-1 TGCGCCAGCAGCTTAGCCCAGAACACTGAAGCTTTCTTT CASSLAQNTEAFF
- - TRBJ2-7 TRBV27 TGTGCCAGCAGTTTTGGGGGGGCCCAGGACGAGCAGTACTTC CASSFGGAQDEQYF
TRBD2 - TRBJ2-3 TRBV9 TGTGCCAGCAGCCTCAGCGGGAGTACAGATACGCAGTATTTT CASSLSGSTDTQYF
TRBD1 - TRBJ2-5 TRBV7-2 TGTGCCAGCGGCCCGGGACAGCTGGGGGAGACCCAGTACTTC CASGPGQLGETQYF
- few TRBJ1-1 TRBV5-4 TGTGCCAGCAGCCCCGACAGAGTGTACACTGAAGCTTTCTTT CASSPDRVYTEAFF
- - TRBJ2-5 TRBV2 TGTGCCAGCGGGGATCTAGGACAGTCAGAGACCCAGTACTTC CASGDLGQSETQYF
- - TRBJ2-5 TRBV7-9 TGTGCCAGCAGCTTAGTAGTCACCGAGACCCAGTACTTC CASSLVVTETQYF
- - TRBJ1-2 TRBV19 TGTGCCAGTAGTATCGCCCCTCCTTCCTCTGCGCACACCTTC CASSIAPPSSAHTF
TRBD1 - TRBJ1-2 TRBV19 TGTGCCAGTAGGACTTCAAGACAGGGAGCTAACTATGGCTACACCTTC CASRTSRQGANYGYTF
- - TRBJ1-1 TRBV14 TGTGCCAGCAGCCAAGATCCGGGGATCCTTGAAGCTTTCTTT CASSQDPGILEAFF
- - TRBJ1-4 TRBV27 TGTGCCAGCAGTTTAGGGGCGCTTTCTAATGAAAAACTGTTTTTT CASSLGALSNEKLFF
TRBD2 - TRBJ2-5 TRBV4-2 TGTGCCAGCAGCCAAGGTGGGACGGCGGGGGGAGCGCCACGGGAGACCCAGTACTTC CASSQGGTAGGAPRETQYF
- - TRBJ2-7 TRBV13 TGTGCCAGCAGCTTAAGGGGTCTCCACGAGCAGTACTTC CASSLRGLHEQYF
- - TRBJ2-3 TRBV27 TGTGCCAGCAGTTTAGGAGGGGGCAGAACAGATACGCAGTATTTT CASSLGGGRTDTQYF
TRBD2 few TRBJ2-7 TRBV19 TGTGCCAGTAGCCCGGGACTACCCTACGAGCAGTACTTC CASSPGLPYEQYF
- - TRBJ2-7 TRBV2 TGTGCCAGCAGTGTGGTTTCAGGGAAAGACTACGAGCAGTACTTC CASSVVSGKDYEQYF
- - TRBJ1-1 TRBV19 TGTGCCAGTAGTATAGCGGGACACCGTGAAGCTTTCTTT CASSIAGHREAFF
TRBD1 - TRBJ2-6 TRBV11-1 TGTGCCAGCAGCTCCCCCCCTGGACAGGGGGCGTATGGGGCCAACGTCCTGACTTTC CASSSPPGQGAYGANVLTF
- - TRBJ1-1 TRBV6-1 TGTGCCAGTTCAGTAGTGACTGTGAACACTGAAGCTTTCTTT CASSVVTVNTEAFF
- - TRBJ2-3 TRBV6-4 TGTGCCAGCAGTTTAGAACGAGCAGATACGCAGTATTTT CASSLERADTQYF
TRBD2 - TRBJ2-7 TRBV5-1 TGCGCCAGCAGCTTTTCCGTGGGAGGGTACGAGCAGTACTTC CASSFSVGGYEQYF
- - TRBJ1-5 TRBV19 TGTGCCAGTAGGAGAAATGGGGCCAGGGCTGGCAATCAGCCCCAGCATTTT CASRRNGARAGNQPQHF
TRBD1 - TRBJ1-6 TRBV11-2 TGTGCCAGCAGCTTAGAGGGTACAGGGGAGAACAGTTCACCCCTCCACTTT CASSLEGTGENSSPLHF
TRBD1 - TRBJ1-5 TRBV6-6 TGTGCCAGCAGTTCGGACAGGGAGCGGCAGCCCCAGCATTTT CASSSDRERQPQHF
TRBD2 - TRBJ2-2 TRBV11-3 TGTGCCAGCAGCTTCGGACTAGCGGGACCCGGGGAGCTGTTTTTT CASSFGLAGPGELFF
TRBD1 once TRBJ2-7 TRBV27 TGTGCCAGCAGTCCCCAGGGGGTAACCTACGAGCAGTACTTC CASSPQGVTYEQYF
TRBD1 once TRBJ1-1 TRBV9 TGTGCCAGCAGCGTAACCTGGGACAGTTCCGGGACTTTCTTT CASSVTWDSSGTFF
TRBD2 - TRBJ2-7 TRBV5-3 TGTGCCAGAAGCTTCGAAACCGGGGGTAGCGGGGGGCCCCGGGAGCAGTACTTC CARSFETGGSGGPREQYF
- - TRBJ2-7 TRBV5-4 TGTGCCAGCAGCTTAAATTGGTTCGCGGGGACCGAGCAGTACTTC CASSLNWFAGTEQYF
TRBD1 - TRBJ1-5 TRBV10-2 TGCGCCAGCAGTATTCAGGGGGCACAGCCCCAGCATTTT CASSIQGAQPQHF